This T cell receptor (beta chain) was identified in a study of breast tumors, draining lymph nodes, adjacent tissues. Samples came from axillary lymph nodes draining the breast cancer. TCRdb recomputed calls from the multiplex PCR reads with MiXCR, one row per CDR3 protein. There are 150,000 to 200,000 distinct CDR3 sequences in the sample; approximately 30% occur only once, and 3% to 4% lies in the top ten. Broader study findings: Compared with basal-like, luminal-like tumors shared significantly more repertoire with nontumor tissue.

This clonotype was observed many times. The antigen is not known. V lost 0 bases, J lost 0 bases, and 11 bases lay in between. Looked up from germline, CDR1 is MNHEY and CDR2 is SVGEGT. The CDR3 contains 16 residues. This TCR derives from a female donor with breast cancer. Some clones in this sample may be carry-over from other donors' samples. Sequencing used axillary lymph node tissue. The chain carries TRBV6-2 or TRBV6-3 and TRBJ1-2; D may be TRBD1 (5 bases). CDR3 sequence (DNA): TGTGCCAGCAGTTACTCGGAGGGGCCGGCTAACTATGGCTACACCTTC. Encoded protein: CASSYSEGPANYGYTF.